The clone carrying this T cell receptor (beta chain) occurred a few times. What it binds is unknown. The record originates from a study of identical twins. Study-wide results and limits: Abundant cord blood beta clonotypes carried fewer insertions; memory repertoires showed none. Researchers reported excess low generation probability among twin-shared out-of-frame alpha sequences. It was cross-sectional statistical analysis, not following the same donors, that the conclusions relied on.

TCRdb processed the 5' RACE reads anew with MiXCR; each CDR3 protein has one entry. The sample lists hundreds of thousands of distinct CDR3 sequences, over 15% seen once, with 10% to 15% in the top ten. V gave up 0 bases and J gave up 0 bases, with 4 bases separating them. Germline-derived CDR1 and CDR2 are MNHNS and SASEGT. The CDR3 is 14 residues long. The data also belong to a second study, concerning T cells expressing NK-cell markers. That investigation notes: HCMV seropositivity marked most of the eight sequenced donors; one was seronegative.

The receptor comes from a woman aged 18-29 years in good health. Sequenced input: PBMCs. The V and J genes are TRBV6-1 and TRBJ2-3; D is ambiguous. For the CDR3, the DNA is TGTGCCAGCAGTGAAGCTGTCAGCACAGATACGCAGTATTTT. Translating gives CASSEAVSTDTQYF.